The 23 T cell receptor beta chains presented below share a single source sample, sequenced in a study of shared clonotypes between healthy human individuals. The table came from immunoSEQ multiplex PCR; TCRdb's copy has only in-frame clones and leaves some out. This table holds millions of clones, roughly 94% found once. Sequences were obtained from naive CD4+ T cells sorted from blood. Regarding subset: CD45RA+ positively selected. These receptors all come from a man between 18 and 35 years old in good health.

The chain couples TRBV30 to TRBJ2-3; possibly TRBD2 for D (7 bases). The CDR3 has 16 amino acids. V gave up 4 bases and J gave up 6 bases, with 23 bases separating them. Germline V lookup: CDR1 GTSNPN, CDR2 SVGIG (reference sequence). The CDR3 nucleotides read TGTGCCTGGACGAATTCTCGGGGGGCGGGGTACGATACGCAGTATTTT. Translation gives CAWTNSRGAGYDTQYF.

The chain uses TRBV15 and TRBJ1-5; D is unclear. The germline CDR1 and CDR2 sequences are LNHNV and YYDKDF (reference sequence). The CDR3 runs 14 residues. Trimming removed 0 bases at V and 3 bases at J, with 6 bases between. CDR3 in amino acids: CATSRDKDNQPQHF. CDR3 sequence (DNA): TGTGCCACCAGCAGAGATAAAGACAATCAGCCCCAGCATTTT.

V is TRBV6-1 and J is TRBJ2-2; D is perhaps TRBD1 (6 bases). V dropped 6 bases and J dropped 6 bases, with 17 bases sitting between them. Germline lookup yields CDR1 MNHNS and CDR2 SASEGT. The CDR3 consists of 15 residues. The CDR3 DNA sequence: TGTGCCAGCAGCCCACAGGGTTTAGGGGCCGGGGAGCTGTTTTTT. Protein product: CASSPQGLGAGELFF.

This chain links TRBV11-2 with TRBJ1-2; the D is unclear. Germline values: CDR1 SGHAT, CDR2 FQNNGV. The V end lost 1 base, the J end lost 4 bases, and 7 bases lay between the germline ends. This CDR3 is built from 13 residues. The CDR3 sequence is CASSLGEAYGYTF. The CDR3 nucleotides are TGTGCCAGCAGCTTAGGTGAGGCCTATGGCTACACCTTC.

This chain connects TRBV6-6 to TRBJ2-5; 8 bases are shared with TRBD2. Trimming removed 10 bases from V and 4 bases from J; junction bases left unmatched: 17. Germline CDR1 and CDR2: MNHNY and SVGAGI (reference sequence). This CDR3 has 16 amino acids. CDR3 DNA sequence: TGTGCCACCCTACGGGCTAGCGGGCCGTTAGGAGAGACCCAGTACTTC. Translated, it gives CATLRASGPLGETQYF.

The CDR3 sequence is CASSVDPTSSYEQYF. The CDR3 DNA reads as TGTGCCAGCAGCGTAGACCCGACGAGCTCCTACGAGCAGTACTTC. The chain couples TRBV9 to TRBJ2-7; no clear D. The V end lost 0 bases, the J end lost 0 bases, and 10 bases lay between the germline ends. This CDR3 region has 15 residues. Germline V gene sequence: CDR1 SGDLS, CDR2 YYNGEE.

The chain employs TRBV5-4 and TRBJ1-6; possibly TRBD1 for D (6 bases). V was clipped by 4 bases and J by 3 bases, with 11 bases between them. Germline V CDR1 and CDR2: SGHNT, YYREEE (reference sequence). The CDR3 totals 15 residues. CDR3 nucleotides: TGTGCCAGCAGCCGGACAGAAAGCTATAATTCACCCCTCCACTTT. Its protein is CASSRTESYNSPLHF.

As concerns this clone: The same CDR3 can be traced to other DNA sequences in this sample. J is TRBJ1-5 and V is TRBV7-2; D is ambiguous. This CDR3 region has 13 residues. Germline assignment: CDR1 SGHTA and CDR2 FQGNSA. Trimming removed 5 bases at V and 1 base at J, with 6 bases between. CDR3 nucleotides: TGTGCCAGCAGCCCATCCAGCAATCAGCCCCAGCATTTT. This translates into CASSPSSNQPQHF.

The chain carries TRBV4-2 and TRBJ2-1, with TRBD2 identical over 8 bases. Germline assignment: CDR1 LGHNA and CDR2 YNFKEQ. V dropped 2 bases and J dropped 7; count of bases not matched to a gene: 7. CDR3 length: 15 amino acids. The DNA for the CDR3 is TGTGCCAGCAGCCAATTAGGCGGGGGGATGAATGAGCAGTTCTTC. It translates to CASSQLGGGMNEQFF.

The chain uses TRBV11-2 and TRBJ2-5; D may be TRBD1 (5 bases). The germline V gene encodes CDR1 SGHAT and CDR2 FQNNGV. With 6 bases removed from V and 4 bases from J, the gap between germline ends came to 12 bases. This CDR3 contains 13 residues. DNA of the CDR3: TGTGCCAGCAGTGCAGGGCCGGGAGAGACCCAGTACTTC. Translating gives CASSAGPGETQYF.

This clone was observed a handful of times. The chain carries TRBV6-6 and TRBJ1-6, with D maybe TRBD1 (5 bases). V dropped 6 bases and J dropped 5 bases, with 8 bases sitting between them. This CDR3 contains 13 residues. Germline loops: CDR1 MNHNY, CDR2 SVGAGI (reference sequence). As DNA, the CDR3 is TGTGCCAGCAGGGGACGGGATAATTCACCCCTCCACTTT. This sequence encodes CASRGRDNSPLHF.

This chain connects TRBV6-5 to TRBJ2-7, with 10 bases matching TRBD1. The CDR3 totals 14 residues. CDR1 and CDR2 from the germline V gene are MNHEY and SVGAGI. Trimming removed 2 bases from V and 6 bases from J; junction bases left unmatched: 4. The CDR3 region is CASSYGTGAFEQYF. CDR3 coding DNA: TGTGCCAGCAGTTACGGGACAGGGGCCTTCGAGCAGTACTTC.

The CDR3 is CASSLPPGQSTDTQYF. The CDR3 DNA reads as TGTGCCAGCAGTTTACCCCCGGGACAGTCTACAGATACGCAGTATTTT. V usage is TRBV28 and J usage is TRBJ2-3; 7 bases fit TRBD1. CDR1 is MDHEN and CDR2 is SYDVKM in the germline V gene. The CDR3 covers 16 residues. Trimming removed 2 bases from V and 3 bases from J; junction bases left unmatched: 8.

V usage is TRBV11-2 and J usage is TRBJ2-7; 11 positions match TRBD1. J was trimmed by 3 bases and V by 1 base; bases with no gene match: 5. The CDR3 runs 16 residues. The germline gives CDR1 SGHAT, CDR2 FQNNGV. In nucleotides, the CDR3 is TGTGCCAGCAGCTTAGGTGGGACAGGGGGAGTCTACGAGCAGTACTTC. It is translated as CASSLGGTGGVYEQYF.

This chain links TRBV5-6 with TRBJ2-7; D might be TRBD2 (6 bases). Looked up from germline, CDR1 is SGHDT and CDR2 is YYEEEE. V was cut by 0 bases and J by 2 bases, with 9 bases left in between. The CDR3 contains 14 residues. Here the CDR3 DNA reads TGTGCCAGCAGCTTGGGACTAGAGACCTACGAGCAGTACTTC. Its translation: CASSLGLETYEQYF.

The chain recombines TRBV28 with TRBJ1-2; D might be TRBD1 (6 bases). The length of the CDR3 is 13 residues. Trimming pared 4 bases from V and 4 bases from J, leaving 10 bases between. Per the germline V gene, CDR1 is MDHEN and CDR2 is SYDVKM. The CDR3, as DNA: TGTGCCAGCAGTTGGACAGACCTCTATGGCTACACCTTC. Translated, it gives CASSWTDLYGYTF.

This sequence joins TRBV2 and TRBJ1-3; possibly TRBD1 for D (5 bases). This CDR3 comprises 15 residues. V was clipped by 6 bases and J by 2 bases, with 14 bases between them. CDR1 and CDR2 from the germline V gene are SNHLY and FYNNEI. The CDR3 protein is CASRSAGATGNTIYF. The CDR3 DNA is TGTGCCAGCAGGTCCGCCGGGGCGACTGGAAACACCATATATTTT.

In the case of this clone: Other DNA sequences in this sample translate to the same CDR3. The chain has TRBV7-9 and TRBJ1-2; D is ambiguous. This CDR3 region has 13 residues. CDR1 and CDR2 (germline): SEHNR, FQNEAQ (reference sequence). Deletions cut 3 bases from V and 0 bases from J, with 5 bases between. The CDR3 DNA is TGTGCCAGCAGCTTGACGGCTAACTATGGCTACACCTTC. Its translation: CASSLTANYGYTF.

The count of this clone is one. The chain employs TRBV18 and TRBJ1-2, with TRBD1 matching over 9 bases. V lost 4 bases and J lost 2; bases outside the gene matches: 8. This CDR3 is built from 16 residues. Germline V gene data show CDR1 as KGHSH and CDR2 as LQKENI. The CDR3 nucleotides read TGTGCCAGCTCACTATGGACAGGGGAATCCAACTATGGCTACACCTTC. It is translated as CASSLWTGESNYGYTF.

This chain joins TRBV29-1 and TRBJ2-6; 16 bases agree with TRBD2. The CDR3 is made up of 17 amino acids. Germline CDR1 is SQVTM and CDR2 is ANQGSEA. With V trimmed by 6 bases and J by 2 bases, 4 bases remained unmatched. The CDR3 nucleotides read TGCAGCGTCGCCGGGACTAGCGGGGGGGCTGGGGCCAACGTCCTGACTTTC. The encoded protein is CSVAGTSGGAGANVLTF.

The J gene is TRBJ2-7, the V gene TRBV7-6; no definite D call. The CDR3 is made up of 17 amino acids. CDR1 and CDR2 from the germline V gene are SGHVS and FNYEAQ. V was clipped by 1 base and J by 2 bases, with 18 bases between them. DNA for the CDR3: TGTGCCAGCAGCTTAGATATCCGGGTCGGAGAGACCTACGAGCAGTACTTC. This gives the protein CASSLDIRVGETYEQYF. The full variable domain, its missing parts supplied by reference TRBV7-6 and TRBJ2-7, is GAGVSQSPRYKVTKRGQDVALRCDPISGHVSLYWYRQALGQGPEFLTYFNYEAQQDKSGLPNDRFSAERPEGSISTLTIQRTEQRDSAMYRCASSLDIRVGETYEQYFGPGTRLTVT.

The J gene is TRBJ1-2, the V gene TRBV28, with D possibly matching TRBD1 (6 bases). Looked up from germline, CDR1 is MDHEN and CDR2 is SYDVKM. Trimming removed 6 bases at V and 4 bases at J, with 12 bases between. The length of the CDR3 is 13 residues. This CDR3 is CASRPQGPYGYTF. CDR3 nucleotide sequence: TGTGCCAGCAGGCCACAGGGCCCCTATGGCTACACCTTC.

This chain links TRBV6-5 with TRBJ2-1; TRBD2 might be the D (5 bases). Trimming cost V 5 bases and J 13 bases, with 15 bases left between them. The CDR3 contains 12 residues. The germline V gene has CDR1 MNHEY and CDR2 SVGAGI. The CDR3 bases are TGTGCCAGCAGTCGTGACCCGGGAAAACAGTTCTTC. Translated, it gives CASSRDPGKQFF.